This record concerns one T cell receptor (beta chain) sequence. The antigen is not known. In germline, CDR1 is SEHNR, CDR2 FQNEAQ (reference sequence). The CDR3 is 15 amino acids. The V and J ends lost 7 bases and 6 bases respectively, with 21 bases between them. This entry belongs to a study of blood T cell dynamics during melanoma immunotherapy. Study at large: Patients with metastatic melanoma got pembrolizumab or nivolumab-ipilimumab as first-line care. General study points: Clones driving repertoire changes may be melanoma-specific or general immune activation.

Time point specified: pre-treatment baseline. Samples come from before therapy and from week 3 after the first blockade cycle. The protocol was immunoSEQ multiplex PCR, while the TCRdb copy is restricted to in-frame clones and leaves out a portion. Of about 6,900 clones listed, less than 85% were seen once; the top ten hold over 25%. The source is a human donor with melanoma. The material sequenced was blood, taken from a patient treated with checkpoint blockade. The chain has TRBV7-9 and TRBJ1-2, with a possible D match to TRBD1 (5 bases). CDR3 nucleotide sequence: TGTGCCAGCACCCCAGAAAGTTTGGCAGGGCATGGCTACACCTTC. Translated: CASTPESLAGHGYTF.